These 11 T cell receptor beta chains originate from one sample sequenced in a study of cytomegalovirus exposure and HLA in healthy donors. In the PCR, 60 Vbeta and 13 Jbeta primers were used. Here immunoSEQ multiplex PCR was the method, and the copy in TCRdb shows in-frame clones only, minus some. Of around 120,000 clones in the sample, roughly 80% were seen once. Input material: PBMCs. These receptors came from a man aged 50 to 59 in good health and CMV-seropositive.

This clone was detected once. The chain has TRBV27 and TRBJ2-1, with 8 bases identical to TRBD1. The CDR3 is 16 amino acids. From germline, CDR1 is MNHEY and CDR2 SMNVEV (reference sequence). J lost 6 bases, V lost 8 bases, and 15 bases had no gene match. Here the CDR3 reads CASRTSGQGKSNEQFF. The CDR3 DNA sequence: TGTGCCAGCCGGACCTCCGGACAGGGAAAGTCCAATGAGCAGTTCTTC.

The V and J genes are TRBV6-5 and TRBJ2-7; D possibly corresponds to TRBD2 (7 bases). The CDR3 consists of 14 residues. Germline V lookup: CDR1 MNHEY, CDR2 SVGAGI. Trimming cost V 3 bases and J 6 bases, with 15 bases left between them. The CDR3 reads CASSYGGAKREQYF. The DNA of the CDR3 is TGTGCCAGCAGTTATGGGGGGGCAAAGCGCGAGCAGTACTTC.

The chain uses TRBV7-2 and TRBJ1-6; the match to TRBD1 covers 8 bases. The CDR3 is 17 residues long. V was clipped by 4 bases and J by 0 bases; unmatched bases: 5. CDR1 is SGHTA and CDR2 is FQGNSA in the germline V gene. CDR3 in amino acids: CASSYRTGSSYNSPLHF. CDR3 DNA sequence: TGTGCCAGCAGCTATAGGACAGGGAGCTCCTATAATTCACCCCTCCACTTT.

The chain combines TRBV7-2 with TRBJ1-1; TRBD1 aligns across 9 bases. Germline V lookup: CDR1 SGHTA, CDR2 FQGNSA. The CDR3 sequence is 16 residues long. V lost 6 bases to trimming and J lost 1 base; unmatched junction nucleotides: 9. As DNA, the CDR3 is TGTGCCAGCAGTTCGCCGGGACAGGGACAGAACACTGAAGCTTTCTTT. It translates to CASSSPGQGQNTEAFF.

The V call is TRBV4-3, the J call TRBJ2-2; 7 positions match TRBD1. The V and J ends lost 3 bases and 1 base, in that order; junction bases with no gene match: 11. This CDR3 has 18 amino acids. Germline CDR1 and CDR2: LGHNA and YSLEER. CDR3 nucleotides: TGCGCCAGCAGCCATGGGACCAGGGGGAATTGGAACACCGGGGAGCTGTTTTTT. Translation gives CASSHGTRGNWNTGELFF.

The chain carries TRBV9 and TRBJ1-2; possibly TRBD1 for D (6 bases). V dropped 4 bases and J dropped 5 bases, with 18 bases sitting between them. CDR1 and CDR2 (germline): SGDLS, YYNGEE. The CDR3 has 15 amino acids. For the CDR3, the DNA is TGTGCCAGCAGCAACCTACAGGGTTGGGGATATGGCTACACCTTC. The encoded protein is CASSNLQGWGYGYTF. The whole variable domain, filled in from reference TRBV9 and TRBJ1-2, reads DSGVTQTPKHLITATGQRVTLRCSPRSGDLSVYWYQQSLDQGLQFLIQYYNGEERAKGNILERFSAQQFPDLHSELNLSSLELGDSALYFCASSNLQGWGYGYTFGSGTRLTVV.

This rearrangement joins TRBV6-6 to TRBJ2-5, with D hard to call. CDR3 length: 12 amino acids. The V gene lost 8 bases and the J gene lost 5 bases, with 12 bases spanning the gap. From germline, CDR1 is MNHNY and CDR2 SVGAGI (reference sequence). The CDR3 coding sequence is TGTGCCAGCGCGGTCTTAGAGGAGACCCAGTACTTC. Translated: CASAVLEETQYF.

V usage is TRBV10-3 and J usage is TRBJ2-7; 13 nucleotides line up with TRBD2. Germline assignment: CDR1 ENHRY and CDR2 SYGVKD. Germline trimming cut 7 bases from V and 6 bases from J; bases unmatched to any gene: 9. The CDR3 spans 15 residues. The DNA of the CDR3 is TGTGCCATCACCGTTGGACTAGCGGGGGAGGGCGAGCAGTACTTC. Its translation: CAITVGLAGEGEQYF.

The chain carries TRBV28 and TRBJ2-7; 8 nucleotides align to TRBD1. The germline gives CDR1 MDHEN, CDR2 SYDVKM. J gave up 1 base and V 10 bases, and 6 bases lay outside the gene matches. The CDR3 runs 13 residues. Here the CDR3 reads CATEGQDSYEQYF. CDR3 bases: TGTGCCACCGAGGGACAGGATTCCTACGAGCAGTACTTC. Filled out from reference TRBV28 and TRBJ2-7, the complete variable domain reads DVKVTQSSRYLVKRTGEKVFLECVQDMDHENMFWYRQDPGLGLRLIYFSYDVKMKEKGDIPEGYSVSREKKERFSLILESASTNQTSMYLCATEGQDSYEQYFGPGTRLTVT.

The rearrangement uses TRBV29-1 and TRBJ1-2; D call uncertain. Trimming cost V 4 bases and J 8 bases, with 11 bases left between them. The length of the CDR3 is 11 residues. Germline V gene data show CDR1 as SQVTM and CDR2 as ANQGSEA. The CDR3: CSVVRGNGYTF. CDR3 nucleotides: TGCAGCGTTGTGCGAGGGAACGGCTACACCTTC.

The chain has TRBV28 and TRBJ2-1, with 11 bases lining up with TRBD2. Germline loops: CDR1 MDHEN, CDR2 SYDVKM. The J segment lost 5 bases and the V segment lost 4 bases, leaving 13 bases of the junction unmatched. The CDR3 is made up of 18 amino acids. The CDR3 here is CASSYMAGIAGGNNEQFF. In DNA form, the CDR3 reads TGTGCCAGCAGTTATATGGCTGGGATAGCGGGGGGGAACAATGAGCAGTTCTTC. Using reference TRBV28 and TRBJ2-1 for the parts outside the CDR3, the full variable domain is DVKVTQSSRYLVKRTGEKVFLECVQDMDHENMFWYRQDPGLGLRLIYFSYDVKMKEKGDIPEGYSVSREKKERFSLILESASTNQTSMYLCASSYMAGIAGGNNEQFFGPGTRLTVL.